This T cell receptor beta chain was captured in a study of cytomegalovirus exposure and HLA in healthy donors. Overall study findings and caveats: Generally TCR sequences proved uncommon, though certain public TCRs appeared in numerous donors.

To note about this clone: As yet, its antigen is unknown.

This PCR relied on a set of 60 Vbeta primers and 13 Jbeta primers. In the original workflow: A later analysis tallied 75 million to 80 million unique TCR beta chains, 10 million to 12 million of them shared. Profiled with immunoSEQ multiplex PCR; TCRdb holds only in-frame clones, not every one. V and J calls and clone size follow that table, whereas D and trimming were derived from the DNA. The sample consists of 130,000 to 150,000 clones, roughly 80% of them appearing once. V was pared by 6 bases and J by 8 bases, with 19 bases between. Germline-derived CDR1 and CDR2 are KGHSH and LQKENI. CDR3 length: 14 residues.

The rearrangement uses TRBV18 and TRBJ1-1; no definite D call. Sequenced: PBMCs. This TCR was sampled from a woman in her thirties or forties in good health and CMV-seropositive. The CDR3 nucleotides are TGTGCCAGCTCTAAACTCCCCGGGGAGGGCGAAGCTTTCTTT. This gives the protein CASSKLPGEGEAFF.